This record covers a single T cell receptor beta chain. In the original workflow: Counts of nucleated cells, estimated from reference gene primer amplification, were obtained. The repertoire was sequenced with immunoSEQ multiplex PCR; TCRdb's copy has only in-frame clones and lacks some. Clone size and the V and J calls come from that table; the DNA yielded D and trimming. This sample has about 120,000 clones, with approximately 85% found just once. The data were taken from a study of blood T cell repertoires in COVID-19. Across the whole study: T cells, B-cell-depleted T cells, or PBMCs provided the cDNA or gDNA that served as material.

From germline, CDR1 is SGHRS and CDR2 YFSETQ. The CDR3 contains 15 residues. V was trimmed by 6 bases and J by 0 bases, leaving 13 bases between them. The chain recombines TRBV5-1 with TRBJ2-1, with a possible D match to TRBD2 (6 bases). Sequenced sample: peripheral blood. The source is an older man with acute or convalescent COVID-19. Here the CDR3 DNA reads TGCGCCAGCAAAGGCGGGATTAGCTCCTACAATGAGCAGTTCTTC. As protein: CASKGGISSYNEQFF. Using reference TRBV5-1 and TRBJ2-1 for the parts outside the CDR3, the full variable domain is KAGVTQTPRYLIKTRGQQVTLSCSPISGHRSVSWYQQTPGQGLQFLFEYFSETQRNKGNFPGRFSGRQFSNSRSEMNVSTLELGDSALYLCASKGGISSYNEQFFGPGTRLTVL.